The 20 T cell receptor beta chains listed next were all sequenced from one sample in a study of radiation and T cells in renal cell carcinoma. Repertoires were generated with immunoSEQ multiplex PCR, while TCRdb's copy carries only in-frame clones and drops some. Seen here are around 81,000 clones, around 81% observed once, and the top ten hold approximately 8.8%. This sample's time point: blood 4 weeks post-SBRT, at nephrectomy. The treatment denotes: 15 Gy SBRT to primary tumor, nephrectomy 4 weeks later. The sequences come from blood, collected from a patient whose treatment included radiotherapy and nephrectomy. All receptors come from a man between 45 and 60 years old with renal cell carcinoma.

This clone was seen a handful of times. The rearrangement joins TRBV5-1 to TRBJ1-6; D possibly corresponds to TRBD1 (5 bases). CDR3 size: 16 residues. V dropped 0 bases and J dropped 7 bases, with 14 bases sitting between them. CDR1 SGHRS and CDR2 YFSETQ come from the germline V gene. The CDR3 reads CASSLGPGGGNSPLHF. The DNA for the CDR3 is TGCGCCAGCAGCTTGGGACCTGGGGGGGGGAATTCACCCCTCCACTTT.

V usage is TRBV5-1 and J usage is TRBJ2-3; D may be TRBD1 or TRBD2 (5 bases each). Germline values: CDR1 SGHRS, CDR2 YFSETQ. The V gene lost 0 bases and the J gene lost 5 bases, with 16 bases spanning the gap. The CDR3 sequence is 16 residues long. DNA of the CDR3: TGCGCCAGCAGCTTGGACCCACAGCTTGGGGGAGATACGCAGTATTTT. Translation gives CASSLDPQLGGDTQYF.

This chain connects TRBV6-5 to TRBJ1-1; D not resolved. The CDR3 length is 14 residues. V was pared by 5 bases and J by 1 base, with 11 bases between. Looked up from germline, CDR1 is MNHEY and CDR2 is SVGAGI. Here the CDR3 reads CASSPDVWNTEAFF. The CDR3 nucleotides read TGTGCCAGCAGTCCCGATGTCTGGAACACTGAAGCTTTCTTT.

In regard to this clone: One junction end disagrees with the germline gene, perhaps due to a read error. The V gene is TRBV7-7, the J gene TRBJ2-3; D possibly corresponds to TRBD1 (6 bases). Germline CDR1 SSHAT, CDR2 FNYEAQ (reference sequence). CDR3 length: 13 residues. The CDR3 reads CASSFAGENTQYF. CDR3 sequence (DNA): TGTGCTAGCAGCTTCGCAGGGGAGAATACGCAGTATTTT.

The J gene is TRBJ2-2, the V gene TRBV11-2, with TRBD2 matching 7 bases. Germline CDR1 is SGHAT and CDR2 is FQNNGV. The CDR3 runs 16 residues. V dropped 4 bases and J dropped 5; count of bases not matched to a gene: 10. DNA for the CDR3: TGTGCCAGCAGCTCCTGGACTAGAGAAGGAACCGGGGAGCTGTTTTTT. Translating gives CASSSWTREGTGELFF.

This rearrangement joins TRBV6-4 to TRBJ2-7; 8 bases line up with TRBD1. CDR3 length: 14 residues. Trimming at V came to 6 bases and at J to 0 bases, leaving 4 bases not matched to a gene. Per germline, CDR1 MRHNA and CDR2 SNTAGT. Here the CDR3 reads CASRRDRTSYEQYF. CDR3 coding DNA: TGTGCCAGCAGGAGGGACAGGACCTCCTACGAGCAGTACTTC.

The genes are TRBV9 and TRBJ1-1; TRBD1 agrees at 8 bases. Per germline, CDR1 SGDLS and CDR2 YYNGEE. The CDR3 runs to 16 residues. The junction had 13 bases not matched to a gene; V was cut back by 3 bases and J by 6 bases. The CDR3 loop reads CASSAEPGQVISEAFF. For the CDR3, the DNA is TGTGCCAGCAGCGCCGAACCGGGACAGGTTATCTCTGAAGCTTTCTTT.

The sample holds one count of this clone. V gene TRBV5-6 combines with J gene TRBJ2-3; 9 bases align to TRBD1. Germline CDR1 reads SGHDT; CDR2 reads YYEEEE. This CDR3 spans 14 amino acids. Trimming cost V 4 bases and J 5 bases; bases outside gene matches: 5. The CDR3 protein is CASSPGQGEDTQYF. CDR3 bases: TGTGCCAGCAGCCCGGGACAGGGAGAAGATACGCAGTATTTT. Complete variable domain (other parts from reference TRBV5-6 and TRBJ2-3): DAGVTQSPTHLIKTRGQQVTLRCSPKSGHDTVSWYQQALGQGPQFIFQYYEEEERQRGNFPDRFSGHQFPNYSSELNVNALLLGDSALYLCASSPGQGEDTQYFGPGTRLTVL.

The chain combines TRBV4-1 with TRBJ2-7; D is unresolved. This CDR3 spans 13 amino acids. CDR1 and CDR2 from the germline V gene are MGHRA and YSYEKL. Trimming removed 6 bases at V and 7 bases at J, with 16 bases between. Written as DNA, the CDR3 is TGCGCCAGCAGTGGGATTGGGCAGAGAGAGCAGTACTTC. This gives the protein CASSGIGQREQYF.

The CDR3 DNA is TGTGCCAGCAGCTCTTGGGGGAAGGTGAAATCCTACGAGCAGTACTTC. Encoded protein: CASSSWGKVKSYEQYF. The J gene is TRBJ2-7, the V gene TRBV7-9; D could derive from TRBD1 or TRBD2 (5 bases each). CDR3 size: 16 residues. CDR1 is SEHNR, CDR2 FQNEAQ, per germline (reference sequence). V lost 4 bases to trimming and J lost 1 base, with 17 bases between them. The complete variable domain, with remaining parts taken from reference TRBV7-9 and TRBJ2-7, reads DTGVSQNPRHKITKRGQNVTFRCDPISEHNRLYWYRQTLGQGPEFLTYFQNEAQLEKSRLLSDRFSAERPKGSFSTLEIQRTEQGDSAMYLCASSSWGKVKSYEQYFGPGTRLTVT.

This clone was counted once. This sequence joins TRBV19 and TRBJ1-5, with 9 bases aligning to TRBD1. The CDR3 has 15 residues. J gave up 7 bases and V 4 bases, and 8 bases lay outside the gene matches. Germline values: CDR1 LNHDA, CDR2 SQIVND (reference sequence). The CDR3 DNA follows: TGTGCCAGTAGTACCTCGGACAGGGGAGAACAGCCCCAGCATTTT. Its translation is CASSTSDRGEQPQHF. Based on the CDR3 plus reference TRBV19 and TRBJ1-5, the full variable domain is DGGITQSPKYLFRKEGQNVTLSCEQNLNHDAMYWYRQDPGQGLRLIYYSQIVNDFQKGDIAEGYSVSREKKESFPLTVTSAQKNPTAFYLCASSTSDRGEQPQHFGDGTRLSIL.

There are a few counts of this clone. The J gene is TRBJ2-1, the V gene TRBV7-3, with D possibly being TRBD2 (6 bases). Germline CDR1 and CDR2: SGHTA and FQGTGA. V shed 5 bases and J shed 9 bases, with 17 bases lying between them. This CDR3 has 14 residues. Here the CDR3 DNA reads TGTGCCAGCAGCCCAAGGGCCGGAGGGAGTGAGCAGTTCTTC. This gives the protein CASSPRAGGSEQFF.

The rearrangement links TRBV6-4 to TRBJ2-3, with D perhaps matching TRBD1 or TRBD2 (6 bases each). The CDR3 is 13 amino acids. Between the trimmed V and J ends, which lost 6 bases and 6 bases, there was a span of 13 bases. CDR1 is MRHNA and CDR2 is SNTAGT in the germline V gene. CDR3 DNA sequence: TGTGCCAGCAGCTGGGGGGCCGGGGATACGCAGTATTTT. It encodes CASSWGAGDTQYF.

About this clone: A read error may produce the germline difference seen at one junction end. J is TRBJ2-7 and V is TRBV7-2; D uncertain. Germline V gene data show CDR1 as SGHTA and CDR2 as FQGNSA. The CDR3 sequence is 13 residues long. The CDR3 bases are TGTGCCGGCAGCTTTTATATTGCCCCCGAGCAGTACTTC. As protein: CAGSFYIAPEQYF.

The chain combines TRBV5-1 with TRBJ1-2, with unresolved D. V was shortened by 1 base and J by 6 bases, with 16 bases between the two germline ends. The CDR3 extends over 15 amino acids. Germline V gene lookup returns CDR1 SGHRS and CDR2 YFSETQ. The DNA of the CDR3 is TGCGCCAGCAGCTTGACTCGCCTGGGAGAGCATGGCTACACCTTC. Its translation: CASSLTRLGEHGYTF.

J is TRBJ2-2 and V is TRBV2; 9 bases align to TRBD2. This CDR3 spans 13 amino acids. Trimming cost V 8 bases and J 7 bases; bases outside gene matches: 5. From germline, CDR1 is SNHLY and CDR2 FYNNEI. CDR3 DNA: TGTGCCAGCGCTAGCGGGGCCCACGGGGAGCTGTTTTTT. Protein: CASASGAHGELFF.

The chain is built from TRBV2 and TRBJ1-1; D gene uncertain. The CDR3 is 15 residues long. Germline V gene sequence: CDR1 SNHLY, CDR2 FYNNEI. V was trimmed by 8 bases and J by 4 bases, leaving 20 bases between them. CDR3 sequence reads: CASAASSIGGTEAFF. The CDR3 bases are TGTGCCAGCGCGGCCAGCTCAATTGGCGGCACTGAAGCTTTCTTT.

The chain joins TRBV18 to TRBJ2-6; no clear D. Germline V gene sequence: CDR1 KGHSH, CDR2 LQKENI. This CDR3 is 17 amino acids long. The V gene lost 2 bases and the J gene lost 0 bases, with 11 bases spanning the gap. The CDR3 DNA follows: TGTGCCAGCTCACCAGGGCGGCGATCCTCTGGGGCCAACGTCCTGACTTTC. It is translated as CASSPGRRSSGANVLTF.

The table lists this clone with a few counts. Here the CDR3 reads CASSLARGSGNQPQHF. As DNA, the CDR3 is TGTGCCAGCAGCTTGGCAAGGGGGTCGGGCAATCAGCCCCAGCATTTT. This chain uses TRBV5-5 with TRBJ1-5, with D possibly matching TRBD1 (6 bases). The CDR3 is 16 amino acids. Trimming took off 0 bases at V and 2 bases at J, with 12 bases between the two ends. Germline CDR1 is SGHKS and CDR2 is YYEKEE (reference sequence).

This chain joins TRBV28 and TRBJ1-2; the D is unclear. The CDR3 length is 11 residues. Trimming pared 5 bases from V and 1 base from J, leaving 2 bases between. CDR1 is MDHEN and CDR2 is SYDVKM in the germline V gene. In nucleotides, the CDR3 is TGTGCCAGCAGTGTTAACTATGGCTACACCTTC. This encodes CASSVNYGYTF.